The clone carrying this TCR beta chain showed up just a few times. The data belong to a study of glioma-infiltrating T cells after dendritic cell vaccination. CDR1 and CDR2 (germline): SGHTA, FQGTGA. The CDR3 length is 16 residues. Trimming left V 2 bases short and J 3 bases short, with 17 bases between. Clones were read by immunoSEQ multiplex PCR, and TCRdb kept only the in-frame ones, dropping some. The sample lists 49,000 or so clones, 85% occurring once. The sequencing used blood, collected before dendritic cell vaccination. The chain employs TRBV7-3 and TRBJ2-7; D might be TRBD2 (6 bases). The sequence derives from a human donor with glioblastoma. The CDR3 sequence: CASSLSGGMVGYEQYF. DNA of the CDR3: TGTGCCAGCAGCTTATCGGGCGGGATGGTAGGCTACGAGCAGTACTTC.